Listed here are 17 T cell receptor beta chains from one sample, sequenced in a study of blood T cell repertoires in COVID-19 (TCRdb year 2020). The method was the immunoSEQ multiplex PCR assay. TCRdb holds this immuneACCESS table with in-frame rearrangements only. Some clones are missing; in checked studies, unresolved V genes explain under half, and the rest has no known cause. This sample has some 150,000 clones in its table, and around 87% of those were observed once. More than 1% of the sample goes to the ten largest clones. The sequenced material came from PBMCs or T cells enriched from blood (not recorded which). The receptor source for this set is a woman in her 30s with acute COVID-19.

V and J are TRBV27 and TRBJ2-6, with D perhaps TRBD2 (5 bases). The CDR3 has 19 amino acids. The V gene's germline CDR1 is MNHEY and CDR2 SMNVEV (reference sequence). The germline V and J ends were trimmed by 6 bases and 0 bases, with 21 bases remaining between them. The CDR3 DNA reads TGTGCCAGCAGCCAGTTTAGTCCGGGATTATACTCTGGGGCCAACGTCCTGACTTTC. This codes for CASSQFSPGLYSGANVLTF.

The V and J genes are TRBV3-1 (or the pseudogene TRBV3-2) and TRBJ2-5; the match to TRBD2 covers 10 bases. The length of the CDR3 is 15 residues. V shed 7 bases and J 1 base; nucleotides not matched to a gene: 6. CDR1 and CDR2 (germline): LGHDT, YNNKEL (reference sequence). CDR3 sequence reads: CASTLAGEPQETQYF. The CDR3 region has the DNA TGTGCCAGCACTCTAGCGGGAGAGCCCCAAGAGACCCAGTACTTC.

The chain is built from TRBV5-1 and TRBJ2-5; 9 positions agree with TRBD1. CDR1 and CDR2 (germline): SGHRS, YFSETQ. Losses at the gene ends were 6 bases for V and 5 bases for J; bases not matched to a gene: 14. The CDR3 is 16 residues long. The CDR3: CASTLQGAHLSETQYF. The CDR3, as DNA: TGCGCCAGCACGCTACAGGGGGCGCACCTATCTGAGACCCAGTACTTC.

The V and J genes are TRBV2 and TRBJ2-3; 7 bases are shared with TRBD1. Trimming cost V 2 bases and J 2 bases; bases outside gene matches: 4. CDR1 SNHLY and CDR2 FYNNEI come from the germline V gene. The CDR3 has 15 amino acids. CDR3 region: CASSEQQGFTDTQYF. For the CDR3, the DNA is TGTGCCAGCAGTGAACAACAGGGGTTCACAGATACGCAGTATTTT.

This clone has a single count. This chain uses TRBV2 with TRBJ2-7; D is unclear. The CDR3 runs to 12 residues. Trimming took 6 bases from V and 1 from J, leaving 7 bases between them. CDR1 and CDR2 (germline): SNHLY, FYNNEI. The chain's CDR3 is CASSRDSYEQYF. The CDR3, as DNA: TGTGCCAGCAGCCGCGATTCCTACGAGCAGTACTTC.

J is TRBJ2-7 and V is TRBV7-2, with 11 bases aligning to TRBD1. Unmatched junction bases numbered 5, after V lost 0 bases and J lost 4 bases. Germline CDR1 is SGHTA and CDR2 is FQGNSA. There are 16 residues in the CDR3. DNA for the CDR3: TGTGCCAGCAGCTTAGCGCAGCGGGACAGGGGGTACGAGCAGTACTTC. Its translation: CASSLAQRDRGYEQYF.

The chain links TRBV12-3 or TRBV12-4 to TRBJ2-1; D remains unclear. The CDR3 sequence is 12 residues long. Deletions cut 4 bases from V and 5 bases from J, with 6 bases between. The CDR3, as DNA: TGTGCCAGCAGTTGGCAAGACAATGAGCAGTTCTTC. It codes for CASSWQDNEQFF.

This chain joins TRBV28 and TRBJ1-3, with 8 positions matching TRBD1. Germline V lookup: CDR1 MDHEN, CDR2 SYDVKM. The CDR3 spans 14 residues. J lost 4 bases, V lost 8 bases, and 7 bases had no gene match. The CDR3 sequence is CASGFTGGGNTIYF. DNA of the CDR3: TGTGCCAGCGGATTCACAGGGGGAGGAAACACCATATATTTT.

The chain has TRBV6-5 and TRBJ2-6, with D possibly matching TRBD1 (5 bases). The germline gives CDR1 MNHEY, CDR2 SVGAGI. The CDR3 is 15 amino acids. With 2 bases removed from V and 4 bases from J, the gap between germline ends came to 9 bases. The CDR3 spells CASSYGATGANVLTF. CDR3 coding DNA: TGTGCCAGCAGTTACGGGGCCACGGGGGCCAACGTCCTGACTTTC.

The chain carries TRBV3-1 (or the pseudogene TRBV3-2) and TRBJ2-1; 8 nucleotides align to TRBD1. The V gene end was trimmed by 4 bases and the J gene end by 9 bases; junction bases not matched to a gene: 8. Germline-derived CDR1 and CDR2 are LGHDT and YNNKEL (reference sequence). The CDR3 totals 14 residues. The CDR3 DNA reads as TGTGCCAGCAGCCTCGGACAGGGCTTAGGTGAGCAGTTCTTC. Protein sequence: CASSLGQGLGEQFF.

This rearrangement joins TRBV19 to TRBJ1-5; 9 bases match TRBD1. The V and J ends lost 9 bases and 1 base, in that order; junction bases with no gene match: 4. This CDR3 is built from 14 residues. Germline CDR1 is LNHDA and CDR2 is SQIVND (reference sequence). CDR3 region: CASLDRGSNQPQHF. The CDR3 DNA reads TGTGCCAGCCTAGACAGGGGGAGCAATCAGCCCCAGCATTTT.

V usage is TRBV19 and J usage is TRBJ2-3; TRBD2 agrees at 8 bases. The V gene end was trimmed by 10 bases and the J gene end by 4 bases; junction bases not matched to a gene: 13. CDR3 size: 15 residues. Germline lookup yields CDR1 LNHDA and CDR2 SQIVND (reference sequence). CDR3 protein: CATRFGSGIADTQYF. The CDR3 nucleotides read TGTGCCACTCGTTTTGGTAGCGGGATCGCAGATACGCAGTATTTT.

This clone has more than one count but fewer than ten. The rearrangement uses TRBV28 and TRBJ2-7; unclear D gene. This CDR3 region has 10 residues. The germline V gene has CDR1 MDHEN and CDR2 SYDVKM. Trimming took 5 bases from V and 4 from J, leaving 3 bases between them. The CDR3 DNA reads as TGTGCCAGCAGTCGTTACGAGCAGTACTTC. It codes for CASSRYEQYF.

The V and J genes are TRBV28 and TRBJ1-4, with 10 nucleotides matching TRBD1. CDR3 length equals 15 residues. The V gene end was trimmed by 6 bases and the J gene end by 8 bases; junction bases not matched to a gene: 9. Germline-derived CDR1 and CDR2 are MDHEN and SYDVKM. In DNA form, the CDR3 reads TGTGCCAGCAGCCCCCACTCGGGACAGGGGGAAAAACTGTTTTTT. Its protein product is CASSPHSGQGEKLFF.

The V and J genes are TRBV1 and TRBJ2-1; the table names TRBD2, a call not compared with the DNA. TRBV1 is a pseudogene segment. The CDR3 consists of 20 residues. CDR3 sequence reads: CTSSQDSPYVLAQFYNEQFF. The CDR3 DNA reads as TGCACCAGCAGCCAAGATAGTCCCTACGTCCTAGCGCAGTTCTACAATGAGCAGTTCTTC.

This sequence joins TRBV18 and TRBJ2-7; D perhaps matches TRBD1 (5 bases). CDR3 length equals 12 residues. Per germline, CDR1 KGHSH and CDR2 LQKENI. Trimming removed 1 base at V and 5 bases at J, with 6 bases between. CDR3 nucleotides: TGTGCCAGCTCACCACAGGGGCACGAGCAGTACTTC. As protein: CASSPQGHEQYF.

CDR3 residues: CASRPAGDHNEQFF. The CDR3 coding sequence is TGTGCCAGCAGGCCAGCGGGAGACCACAATGAGCAGTTCTTC. The rearrangement uses TRBV6-4 and TRBJ2-1; 8 bases align to TRBD2. The germline gives CDR1 MRHNA, CDR2 SNTAGT. The CDR3 is 14 amino acids. V lost 6 bases, J lost 5 bases, and 6 bases stayed unmatched.